A selection of T cell receptor beta chains follows, all from one sample in a study of cytomegalovirus exposure and HLA in healthy donors. The data were produced by immunoSEQ multiplex PCR, yet TCRdb's version contains in-frame clones alone and is incomplete. The sample carries nearly 110,000 clones, 65% to 90% recorded once. Sequenced: PBMCs. The source is a man in his fifties or sixties in good health and CMV-seronegative. Both conserved end residues are part of each CDR3. D genes are given only for firm matches. The size field is filled for only some rows; it gives once, few, many or a size class.

clone_size: NA; v_call: TRBV10-3; d_call: NA; j_call: TRBJ2-5; cdr3_nt: TGTGCCATCAGTGAGCTGGGTGGTGGTGGACAGCTATTGCGGACCCAGTACTTC; cdr3_aa: CAISELGGGGQLLRTQYF
clone_size: NA; v_call: TRBV5-6; d_call: NA; j_call: TRBJ1-1; cdr3_nt: TGTGCCAGCAGCTTGGGACTGGGTACTGAAGCTTTCTTT; cdr3_aa: CASSLGLGTEAFF
clone_size: once; v_call: TRBV11-3; d_call: TRBD2; j_call: TRBJ2-5; cdr3_nt: TGTGCCAGCAGCTTAGGTAGCGGGGGAGAAGAGACCCAGTACTTC; cdr3_aa: CASSLGSGGEETQYF
clone_size: NA; v_call: TRBV6-5; d_call: NA; j_call: TRBJ1-6; cdr3_nt: TGTGCCAGCAGTCCCGATCTTCGAGGTTCACCCCTCCACTTT; cdr3_aa: CASSPDLRGSPLHF
clone_size: NA; v_call: TRBV6-6; d_call: TRBD2; j_call: TRBJ2-3; cdr3_nt: TGTGCCAGCCGCGGAGGAGCGGGGGGGCCCACAGATACGCAGTATTTT; cdr3_aa: CASRGGAGGPTDTQYF
clone_size: NA; v_call: TRBV7-9; d_call: TRBD1; j_call: TRBJ1-4; cdr3_nt: TGTGCCAGCAGCTTAGGGGGAAACAGGGGGCTTGAAAAACTGTTTTTT; cdr3_aa: CASSLGGNRGLEKLFF
clone_size: NA; v_call: TRBV29-1; d_call: TRBD1; j_call: TRBJ1-1; cdr3_nt: TGCAGCGTTGTTAAAGGGGGCAACACTGAAGCTTTCTTT; cdr3_aa: CSVVKGGNTEAFF
clone_size: NA; v_call: TRBV7-2; d_call: NA; j_call: TRBJ1-1; cdr3_nt: TGTGCCAGCAGCCCTCCCCGGGTCACAAGGAACACTGAAGCTTTCTTT; cdr3_aa: CASSPPRVTRNTEAFF
clone_size: NA; v_call: TRBV5-1; d_call: NA; j_call: TRBJ1-5; cdr3_nt: TGCGCCAGCAGCTTGGCGGACAGCTTCAATCAGCCCCAGCATTTT; cdr3_aa: CASSLADSFNQPQHF
clone_size: NA; v_call: TRBV27; d_call: NA; j_call: TRBJ1-5; cdr3_nt: TGTGCCAGCAGTCCGGGGTTCGGTCAGCCCCAGCATTTT; cdr3_aa: CASSPGFGQPQHF
clone_size: NA; v_call: TRBV2; d_call: TRBD1; j_call: TRBJ1-5; cdr3_nt: TGTGCCAGCATCATGGGACAGGGTGTCAATCAGCCCCAGCATTTT; cdr3_aa: CASIMGQGVNQPQHF
clone_size: NA; v_call: TRBV4-1; d_call: TRBD1; j_call: TRBJ2-7; cdr3_nt: TGCGCCAGCAGCCAAGACTACAGGGGGCCACTAACCTACGAGCAGTACTTC; cdr3_aa: CASSQDYRGPLTYEQYF
clone_size: NA; v_call: TRBV2; d_call: TRBD2; j_call: TRBJ2-5; cdr3_nt: TGTGCCAGCACCTTTGGGGGGGATATAGGGACCCAGTACTTC; cdr3_aa: CASTFGGDIGTQYF
clone_size: NA; v_call: TRBV29-1; d_call: NA; j_call: TRBJ2-7; cdr3_nt: TGCAGCGTGGCCGGGACTGTCTCCTACGAGCAGTACTTC; cdr3_aa: CSVAGTVSYEQYF
clone_size: NA; v_call: TRBV5-5; d_call: NA; j_call: TRBJ2-1; cdr3_nt: TGTGCCAGCAGCTTGGTCACAGGGTGGAATGAGCAGTTCTTC; cdr3_aa: CASSLVTGWNEQFF
clone_size: NA; v_call: TRBV6-6; d_call: TRBD1; j_call: TRBJ1-6; cdr3_nt: TGTGCCAGCAGTGTAACAGGGGGCGAAGGTTCACCCCTCCACTTT; cdr3_aa: CASSVTGGEGSPLHF
clone_size: NA; v_call: TRBV6-1; d_call: NA; j_call: TRBJ2-5; cdr3_nt: TGTGCCAGCAGTGAAGGCGGGCTCTTCGCGGAGACCCAGTACTTC; cdr3_aa: CASSEGGLFAETQYF
clone_size: NA; v_call: TRBV11-2; d_call: TRBD2; j_call: TRBJ2-5; cdr3_nt: TGTGCCAGCAGCTTACGTCCGGGAGGAACCGAAGAGACCCAGTACTTC; cdr3_aa: CASSLRPGGTEETQYF
clone_size: NA; v_call: TRBV19; d_call: NA; j_call: TRBJ2-3; cdr3_nt: TGTGCCAGTAGTATTCGGGGCAGGGGCGCAACAGATACGCAGTATTTT; cdr3_aa: CASSIRGRGATDTQYF
clone_size: NA; v_call: TRBV4-1; d_call: NA; j_call: TRBJ2-1; cdr3_nt: TGCGCCAGCAGCCAGACTAGTTACAATGAGCAGTTCTTC; cdr3_aa: CASSQTSYNEQFF
clone_size: NA; v_call: TRBV6-1; d_call: NA; j_call: TRBJ2-5; cdr3_nt: TGTGCCAGCAGTGAACCGGGGAATCGCCAAGAGACCCAGTACTTC; cdr3_aa: CASSEPGNRQETQYF
clone_size: NA; v_call: TRBV10-3; d_call: TRBD1; j_call: TRBJ1-2; cdr3_nt: TGTGCCAGTGGGACAGGGAGTGGCTACACCTTC; cdr3_aa: CASGTGSGYTF
clone_size: NA; v_call: TRBV5-1; d_call: TRBD2; j_call: TRBJ2-5; cdr3_nt: TGCGCCAGCAGAGAGGGACTAGCGGGGAGTCTCCAAGAGACCCAGTACTTC; cdr3_aa: CASREGLAGSLQETQYF
clone_size: NA; v_call: TRBV7-9; d_call: NA; j_call: TRBJ2-1; cdr3_nt: TGTGCCAGCAGCTTACAGGGTAATGAGCAGTTCTTC; cdr3_aa: CASSLQGNEQFF
clone_size: NA; v_call: TRBV11-2; d_call: NA; j_call: TRBJ1-2; cdr3_nt: TGTGCCAGCAGCTTACGAGCAGGGGATTTTGGCTACACCTTC; cdr3_aa: CASSLRAGDFGYTF
clone_size: NA; v_call: TRBV6-1; d_call: TRBD2; j_call: TRBJ2-5; cdr3_nt: TGTGCCAGCAGTGAATGGGCTAGCGGGGGGGTAAACCAAGAGACCCAGTACTTC; cdr3_aa: CASSEWASGGVNQETQYF
clone_size: NA; v_call: TRBV7-9; d_call: NA; j_call: TRBJ1-1; cdr3_nt: TGTGCCAGCCGACAGTCTCAGGGAAACACTGAAGCTTTCTTT; cdr3_aa: CASRQSQGNTEAFF
clone_size: NA; v_call: TRBV12-5; d_call: NA; j_call: TRBJ1-2; cdr3_nt: TGTGCTAGTGGTTTTGAAGGGGCGAACTATGGCTACACCTTC; cdr3_aa: CASGFEGANYGYTF
clone_size: NA; v_call: TRBV28; d_call: TRBD1; j_call: TRBJ1-2; cdr3_nt: TGTGCCAGCAGTCTAGTACGGGACAGCGGACAAGGTGGCTACACCTTC; cdr3_aa: CASSLVRDSGQGGYTF
clone_size: NA; v_call: TRBV29-1; d_call: NA; j_call: TRBJ1-2; cdr3_nt: TGCAGCGTTGAAGATCTAGACAGTAACTATGGCTACACCTTC; cdr3_aa: CSVEDLDSNYGYTF
clone_size: NA; v_call: TRBV30; d_call: NA; j_call: TRBJ2-2; cdr3_nt: TGTGCCTGGAGTGTACTGTCAGCGGCTAACACCGGGGAGCTGTTTTTT; cdr3_aa: CAWSVLSAANTGELFF
clone_size: NA; v_call: TRBV30; d_call: TRBD1; j_call: TRBJ1-2; cdr3_nt: TGTGCCTGGAAAAGGCCCGACAGGGTCGACAACTATGGCTACACCTTC; cdr3_aa: CAWKRPDRVDNYGYTF
clone_size: once; v_call: TRBV19; d_call: NA; j_call: TRBJ1-3; cdr3_nt: TGTGCCAGTAGTAGCCCGGGTGCCAATGGAAACACCATATATTTT; cdr3_aa: CASSSPGANGNTIYF
clone_size: NA; v_call: TRBV28; d_call: NA; j_call: TRBJ2-5; cdr3_nt: TGTGCCAGCAGTTTTAGTCAGGGAGGGACCCAGTACTTC; cdr3_aa: CASSFSQGGTQYF
clone_size: NA; v_call: TRBV7-8; d_call: NA; j_call: TRBJ1-4; cdr3_nt: TGTGCCAGCAGCCCAAGACGGAGTTCTAATGAAAAACTGTTTTTT; cdr3_aa: CASSPRRSSNEKLFF
clone_size: NA; v_call: TRBV10-3; d_call: TRBD2; j_call: TRBJ2-2; cdr3_nt: TGTGCCATCGGGATAGCGGGGGGCTTGAACACCGGGGAGCTGTTTTTT; cdr3_aa: CAIGIAGGLNTGELFF
clone_size: NA; v_call: TRBV4-2; d_call: TRBD2; j_call: TRBJ2-5; cdr3_nt: TGTGCCAGCAGCCAAGATGAGGTAGCGGGGGCCTTCAGGTACCAAGAGACCCAGTACTTC; cdr3_aa: CASSQDEVAGAFRYQETQYF
clone_size: NA; v_call: TRBV6-1; d_call: NA; j_call: TRBJ2-6; cdr3_nt: TGTGCCAGCAGTCCGGCGGGCTCTGGGGCCAACGTCCTGACTTTC; cdr3_aa: CASSPAGSGANVLTF
clone_size: NA; v_call: TRBV13; d_call: TRBD1; j_call: TRBJ2-7; cdr3_nt: TGTGCCAGCAGCTTAGGTGGGACAGGGAGAACCGAGCAGTACTTC; cdr3_aa: CASSLGGTGRTEQYF
clone_size: NA; v_call: TRBV5-4; d_call: TRBD1; j_call: TRBJ2-5; cdr3_nt: TGTGCCAGCAGCGGACGACAGGGGGGAAACCAAGAGACCCAGTACTTC; cdr3_aa: CASSGRQGGNQETQYF
clone_size: NA; v_call: TRBV25-1; d_call: TRBD1; j_call: TRBJ2-7; cdr3_nt: TGTGCCAGCAGTGAGCCAGGGACAGGGCGCTACGAGCAGTACTTC; cdr3_aa: CASSEPGTGRYEQYF